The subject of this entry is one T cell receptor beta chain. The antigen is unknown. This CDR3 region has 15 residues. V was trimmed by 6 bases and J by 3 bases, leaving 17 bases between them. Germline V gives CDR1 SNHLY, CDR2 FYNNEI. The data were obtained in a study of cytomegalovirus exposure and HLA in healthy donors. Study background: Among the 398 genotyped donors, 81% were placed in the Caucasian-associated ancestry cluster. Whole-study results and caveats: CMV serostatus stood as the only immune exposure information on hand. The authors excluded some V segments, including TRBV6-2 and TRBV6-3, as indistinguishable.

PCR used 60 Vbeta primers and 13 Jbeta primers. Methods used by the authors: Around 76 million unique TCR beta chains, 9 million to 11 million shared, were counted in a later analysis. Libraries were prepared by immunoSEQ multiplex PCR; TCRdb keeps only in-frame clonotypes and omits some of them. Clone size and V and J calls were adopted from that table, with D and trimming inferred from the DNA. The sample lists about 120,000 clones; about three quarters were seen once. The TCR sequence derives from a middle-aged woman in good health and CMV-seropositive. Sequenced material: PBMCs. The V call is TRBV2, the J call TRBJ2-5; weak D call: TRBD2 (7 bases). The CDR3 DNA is TGTGCCAGCAGAATTCGGGGGGCGAGGGAAGAGACCCAGTACTTC. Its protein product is CASRIRGAREETQYF.